These 6 T cell receptor beta chains originate from one sample sequenced in a study of T-cell reconstitution after alpha-beta-depleted transplantation in children. The authors prepared the TCRbeta library with unique molecular identifiers. MiXCR, applied by TCRdb to the PCR reads, yields one record per CDR3 protein. The sample includes almost 400,000 distinct CDR3 sequences, about 20% seen only once; the top ten take less than 4.5%. The material sequenced was PBMCs from the stem cell graft donor, taken from the stem cell graft. The origin of the receptors is a human donor who donated a stem cell graft to a child with acute myeloid leukemia.

This chain joins TRBV6-5 and TRBJ2-4; D is unresolved. Between the trimmed V and J ends, which lost 4 bases and 3 bases, there was a span of 10 bases. Looked up from germline, CDR1 is MNHEY and CDR2 is SVGAGI. This CDR3 contains 14 residues. Written as DNA, the CDR3 is TGTGCCAGCAGTTTGACGGTGGGCAAAAACATTCAGTACTTC. Protein product: CASSLTVGKNIQYF.

This clonotype was counted a few times. The rearrangement uses TRBV12-3 or TRBV12-4 and TRBJ2-4; no clear D gene. CDR3 size: 14 residues. V lost 3 bases and J 0 bases, leaving 6 bases between the germline ends. This CDR3 reads CASSFPLAKNIQYF. The CDR3 nucleotides are TGTGCCAGCAGTTTCCCGCTAGCCAAAAACATTCAGTACTTC.

The J gene is TRBJ2-2, the V gene TRBV15; D gene uncertain. CDR1 and CDR2 (germline): LNHNV, YYDKDF (reference sequence). This CDR3 contains 14 residues. The V and J ends lost 0 bases and 6 bases respectively, with 8 bases between them. The CDR3 protein is CATSRDWVPGELFF. In DNA form, the CDR3 reads TGTGCCACCAGCAGAGATTGGGTTCCCGGGGAGCTGTTTTTT.

At least ten counts were recorded for this clonotype. This chain uses TRBV29-1 with TRBJ1-1, with no clear D. This CDR3 has 12 residues. The V end lost 3 bases, the J end lost 8 bases, and 13 bases lay between the germline ends. CDR1 SQVTM and CDR2 ANQGSEA come from the germline V gene. In DNA, the CDR3 is TGCAGCGTTGATTACGGATCGTCCGAAGCTTTCTTT. It translates to CSVDYGSSEAFF.

Many counts were recorded for this clonotype. The chain has TRBV6-5 and TRBJ2-1; perhaps TRBD2 as D (6 bases). The CDR3 totals 16 residues. Germline lookup yields CDR1 MNHEY and CDR2 SVGAGI. V was pared by 0 bases and J by 8 bases, with 17 bases between. The CDR3 region is CASSYSALRLGDEQFF. The CDR3, as DNA: TGTGCCAGCAGTTACTCGGCCTTAAGACTAGGCGATGAGCAGTTCTTC.

This chain uses TRBV28 with TRBJ2-6; 8 nucleotides line up with TRBD1. Germline CDR1 and CDR2: MDHEN and SYDVKM. V lost 5 bases to trimming and J lost 1 base; unmatched junction nucleotides: 4. This CDR3 spans 16 amino acids. The CDR3 nucleotides are TGTGCCAGCAGTCCGGGACAGGTTTCTGGGGCCAACGTCCTGACTTTC. Translating gives CASSPGQVSGANVLTF.